These 30 T cell receptor beta chains originate from one sample sequenced in a study of blood T cell repertoires in COVID-19. Data came from immunoSEQ multiplex PCR; TCRdb stores just in-frame clones and leaves some out. The sample has some 240,000 clones, approximately 82% seen once; the top ten hold 1.2% to 1.5%. Sequenced: peripheral blood. Receptors originate from a woman in her thirties or forties who had recovered from COVID-19.

This clone occurred a few times. The gene calls are TRBV7-9 and TRBJ1-6; tentatively, D is TRBD1 (5 bases). Per the germline V gene, CDR1 is SEHNR and CDR2 is FQNEAQ (reference sequence). This CDR3 spans 15 amino acids. With 4 bases removed from V and 9 bases from J, the gap between germline ends came to 16 bases. CDR3 in amino acids: CASSSQGVYGSPLHF. CDR3 nucleotide sequence: TGTGCCAGCAGCTCCCAGGGTGTCTACGGTTCACCCCTCCACTTT.

The chain is built from TRBV6-2 or TRBV6-3 and TRBJ2-5, with D possibly being TRBD2 (6 bases). This CDR3 contains 14 residues. Germline lookup yields CDR1 MNHEY and CDR2 SVGEGT. V lost 6 bases, J lost 3 bases, and 14 bases lay in between. The chain's CDR3 is CASSRGLSEETQYF. The CDR3 DNA follows: TGTGCCAGCAGCCGCGGACTATCTGAAGAGACCCAGTACTTC.

With regard to this clone: Other nucleotide sequences in the sample specify the same CDR3. This rearrangement joins TRBV28 to TRBJ1-1; D is undetermined. From germline, CDR1 is MDHEN and CDR2 SYDVKM. The CDR3 has 14 amino acids. The V end was cut by 2 bases, the J end by 0 bases, with 7 bases between. As DNA, the CDR3 is TGTGCCAGCAGTTTAGGGCAGATGAACACTGAAGCTTTCTTT. The encoded protein is CASSLGQMNTEAFF. The complete variable domain, with remaining parts taken from reference TRBV28 and TRBJ1-1, reads DVKVTQSSRYLVKRTGEKVFLECVQDMDHENMFWYRQDPGLGLRLIYFSYDVKMKEKGDIPEGYSVSREKKERFSLILESASTNQTSMYLCASSLGQMNTEAFFGQGTRLTVV.

The chain recombines TRBV19 with TRBJ2-1; 16 nucleotides agree with TRBD2. V dropped 4 bases and J dropped 4; count of bases not matched to a gene: 10. Germline values: CDR1 LNHDA, CDR2 SQIVND (reference sequence). This CDR3 is built from 19 residues. Here the CDR3 DNA reads TGTGCCAGTAGTAACCCGGGACTAGCGGGGGGGTCGGGTTACAATGAGCAGTTCTTC. It yields the protein CASSNPGLAGGSGYNEQFF.

Here the CDR3 DNA reads TGTGCCAGCAGCTCCCAGGGGCCCACTGAAGCTTTCTTT. This gives the protein CASSSQGPTEAFF. V gene TRBV7-2 combines with J gene TRBJ1-1; possibly TRBD1 for D (6 bases). Per germline, CDR1 SGHTA and CDR2 FQGNSA. Trimming took off 4 bases at V and 4 bases at J, with 10 bases between the two ends. The CDR3 has 13 amino acids.

This chain links TRBV27 with TRBJ2-7; 7 bases map to TRBD1. The CDR3 consists of 14 residues. Looked up from germline, CDR1 is MNHEY and CDR2 is SMNVEV (reference sequence). Trimming removed 3 bases from V and 5 bases from J; junction bases left unmatched: 7. CDR3 nucleotide sequence: TGTGCCAGCAGTTTTAGGTACAGGGGCCACGAGCAGTACTTC. It yields the protein CASSFRYRGHEQYF.

V gene TRBV5-1 combines with J gene TRBJ2-3; 9 bases align to TRBD2. The CDR3 is 16 amino acids. Germline CDR1 reads SGHRS; CDR2 reads YFSETQ. The junction had 3 bases not matched to a gene; V was cut back by 1 base and J by 0 bases. CDR3 DNA sequence: TGCGCCAGCAGCTTGATGACTAGCGGTAGCACAGATACGCAGTATTTT. This sequence encodes CASSLMTSGSTDTQYF.

The gene calls are TRBV3-1 (or the pseudogene TRBV3-2) and TRBJ2-2; the match to TRBD1 covers 7 bases. The V gene's germline CDR1 is LGHDT and CDR2 YNNKEL (reference sequence). CDR3 length: 16 residues. Unmatched junction bases numbered 10, after V lost 7 bases and J lost 2 bases. The CDR3 is CASNDAGTANTGELFF. In DNA form, the CDR3 reads TGTGCCAGCAATGACGCCGGGACAGCTAACACCGGGGAGCTGTTTTTT.

CDR3 residues: CASSPLSSGGTNEQFF. CDR3 sequence (DNA): TGTGCCAGCAGCCCGCTAAGTAGCGGGGGGACGAATGAGCAGTTCTTC. The rearrangement uses TRBV11-2 and TRBJ2-1, with TRBD2 identical over 10 bases. V shed 5 bases, J shed 7 bases, and the junction held 11 bases outside the gene matches. Germline V gene data show CDR1 as SGHAT and CDR2 as FQNNGV. The CDR3 totals 16 residues.

This clone showed up many times. This rearrangement joins TRBV3-1 (or the pseudogene TRBV3-2) to TRBJ1-4, with 8 bases lining up with TRBD1. Germline V CDR1 and CDR2: LGHDT, YNNKEL (reference sequence). The CDR3 covers 14 residues. V was clipped by 4 bases and J by 8 bases; unmatched bases: 6. The CDR3 region is CASSLRTGSEKLFF. DNA of the CDR3: TGTGCCAGCAGCCTCCGGACAGGGAGCGAAAAACTGTTTTTT.

The chain carries TRBV5-5 and TRBJ2-3, with D perhaps matching TRBD1 (6 bases). The CDR3 is 16 amino acids. V lost 1 base and J lost 4, with 16 bases in between. Germline V gene sequence: CDR1 SGHKS, CDR2 YYEKEE (reference sequence). The CDR3 DNA reads TGTGCCAGCAGCTTGCTACTGTCAACAGGGCCAGATACGCAGTATTTT. Protein product: CASSLLLSTGPDTQYF.

V and J are TRBV10-1 and TRBJ2-3, with D tentatively TRBD2 (7 bases). Germline CDR1 is WNHNN and CDR2 is SYGVQD (reference sequence). CDR3 length: 13 residues. Trimming removed 10 bases at V and 6 bases at J, with 17 bases between. CDR3 DNA sequence: TGCGCCACCCAGCCGGGGGGCTTGGATACGCAGTATTTT. Translated: CATQPGGLDTQYF.

The chain is built from TRBV18 and TRBJ1-5; 7 bases are a match to TRBD1. V shed 5 bases and J 4 bases; nucleotides not matched to a gene: 8. Germline-derived CDR1 and CDR2 are KGHSH and LQKENI. The CDR3 consists of 15 residues. The CDR3 region is CASSGATGLNQPQHF. DNA for the CDR3: TGTGCCAGCTCAGGGGCGACAGGGCTTAATCAGCCCCAGCATTTT.

The rearrangement uses TRBV5-1 and TRBJ2-1; maybe TRBD2 (5 bases). This CDR3 spans 14 amino acids. The germline CDR1 and CDR2 sequences are SGHRS and YFSETQ. Trimming pared 0 bases from V and 5 bases from J, leaving 9 bases between. In nucleotides, the CDR3 is TGCGCCAGCAGCTTGGGGTATAGCGACAATGAGCAGTTCTTC. Amino acid sequence: CASSLGYSDNEQFF. The whole variable domain, filled in from reference TRBV5-1 and TRBJ2-1, reads KAGVTQTPRYLIKTRGQQVTLSCSPISGHRSVSWYQQTPGQGLQFLFEYFSETQRNKGNFPGRFSGRQFSNSRSEMNVSTLELGDSALYLCASSLGYSDNEQFFGPGTRLTVL.

The J gene is TRBJ2-1, the V gene TRBV7-9, with 9 bases fitting TRBD2. The CDR3 extends over 16 amino acids. J lost 6 bases, V lost 0 bases, and 6 bases had no gene match. The germline gives CDR1 SEHNR, CDR2 FQNEAQ (reference sequence). In DNA, the CDR3 is TGTGCCAGCAGCTTAGCAAATAGCGGGGGCCCCAATGAGCAGTTCTTC. The encoded protein is CASSLANSGGPNEQFF.

The chain is built from TRBV19 and TRBJ1-2, with 11 nucleotides matching TRBD1. V shed 10 bases and J 8 bases; nucleotides not matched to a gene: 9. The CDR3 length is 13 residues. Germline CDR1 reads LNHDA; CDR2 reads SQIVND (reference sequence). CDR3: CATLDRGPEGYTF. The DNA of the CDR3 is TGTGCCACCCTGGACAGGGGGCCGGAAGGCTACACCTTC.

The CDR3 sequence: CASSSRLAGAQETQYF. The DNA of the CDR3 is TGTGCCAGCAGCTCGCGACTAGCGGGGGCTCAAGAGACCCAGTACTTC. The chain couples TRBV11-2 to TRBJ2-5; TRBD2 matches 12 bases. Trimming took 4 bases from V and 2 from J; bases not matched to a gene: 5. Germline CDR1 is SGHAT and CDR2 is FQNNGV. CDR3 length: 16 residues.

The rearrangement uses TRBV27 and TRBJ2-7, with TRBD1 identical over 7 bases. CDR3 length equals 14 residues. The V and J ends lost 4 bases and 6 bases, in that order; junction bases with no gene match: 9. CDR1 is MNHEY, CDR2 SMNVEV, per germline (reference sequence). The CDR3 coding sequence is TGTGCCAGCAGTTATTGGGACAGAGCCTTCGAGCAGTACTTC. This translates into CASSYWDRAFEQYF.

This chain uses TRBV4-2 with TRBJ1-2; 7 nucleotides line up with TRBD1. V dropped 3 bases and J dropped 6; count of bases not matched to a gene: 7. Per the germline V gene, CDR1 is LGHNA and CDR2 is YNFKEQ. The CDR3 contains 14 residues. CDR3 residues: CASSHRTGEDGYTF. DNA for the CDR3: TGTGCCAGCAGCCACCGTACAGGGGAGGATGGCTACACCTTC.

The rearrangement links TRBV19 to TRBJ2-7; TRBD1 is a possible D gene (6 bases). The germline V and J ends were trimmed by 4 bases and 2 bases, with 15 bases remaining between them. The CDR3 runs 15 residues. CDR1 and CDR2 (germline): LNHDA, SQIVND (reference sequence). Here the CDR3 DNA reads TGTGCCAGTAGTACGCCGCTAGGGGGAACCTACGAGCAGTACTTC. Protein product: CASSTPLGGTYEQYF. The whole variable domain, remainder taken from reference TRBV19 and TRBJ2-7, is DGGITQSPKYLFRKEGQNVTLSCEQNLNHDAMYWYRQDPGQGLRLIYYSQIVNDFQKGDIAEGYSVSREKKESFPLTVTSAQKNPTAFYLCASSTPLGGTYEQYFGPGTRLTVT.

This chain uses TRBV18 with TRBJ2-2; 8 nucleotides align to TRBD1. Per the germline V gene, CDR1 is KGHSH and CDR2 is LQKENI. The ends lost 4 bases at V and 4 bases at J; junction bases unmatched: 8. This CDR3 contains 16 residues. The DNA for the CDR3 is TGTGCCAGCTCACGAGACAGGGGCGAGGGCACCGGGGAGCTGTTTTTT. Its protein is CASSRDRGEGTGELFF.

The rearrangement uses TRBV19 and TRBJ1-3; the match to TRBD1 covers 7 bases. The CDR3 is made up of 13 amino acids. Germline CDR1 reads LNHDA; CDR2 reads SQIVND (reference sequence). Germline trimming cut 10 bases from V and 4 bases from J; bases unmatched to any gene: 7. The CDR3 nucleotides read TGTGCCACCTCCGGGACAGCGGGAAACACCATATATTTT. Encoded protein: CATSGTAGNTIYF.

V gene TRBV19 combines with J gene TRBJ2-4, with TRBD2 matching 11 bases. Germline CDR1 reads LNHDA; CDR2 reads SQIVND (reference sequence). The CDR3 sequence is 18 residues long. The ends lost 2 bases at V and 0 bases at J; junction bases unmatched: 6. The CDR3 protein is CASSITSGGLKAKNIQYF. CDR3 bases: TGTGCCAGTAGTATAACTAGCGGGGGCCTTAAAGCCAAAAACATTCAGTACTTC.

The DNA for the CDR3 is TGTGCCAGCAGCTCCCCCTCCGGGAACATTCAGTACTTC. Residues: CASSSPSGNIQYF. The chain is built from TRBV11-2 and TRBJ2-4, with D hard to call. This CDR3 has 13 amino acids. The germline CDR1 and CDR2 sequences are SGHAT and FQNNGV. The V and J ends lost 4 bases and 7 bases respectively, with 11 bases between them.

Note on this clone: One end of the junction fails to match germline, which may point to a read error. This chain links TRBV7-2 with TRBJ1-2; 8 positions match TRBD1. This CDR3 region has 13 residues. Germline CDR1 SGHTA, CDR2 FQGNSA. The CDR3 here is CASSLEGTGRCPF. CDR3 bases: TGTGCCAGCAGCTTAGAGGGGACAGGCCGCTGTCCCTTC. The complete variable domain, with remaining parts taken from reference TRBV7-2 and TRBJ1-2, reads GAGVSQSPSNKVTEKGKDVELRCDPISGHTALYWYRQSLGQGLEFLIYFQGNSAPDKSGLPSDRFSAERTGGSVSTLTIQRTQQEDSAVYLCASSLEGTGRCPFGSGTRLTVV.

This chain joins TRBV19 and TRBJ2-6, with D possibly matching TRBD1 (5 bases). There are 16 residues in the CDR3. Germline V gene data show CDR1 as LNHDA and CDR2 as SQIVND (reference sequence). Trimming cost V 7 bases and J 2 bases, with 15 bases left between them. CDR3: CASKQETRPGANVLTF. In DNA form, the CDR3 reads TGTGCCAGTAAACAGGAGACAAGACCTGGGGCCAACGTCCTGACTTTC.

V and J are TRBV5-6 and TRBJ2-3, with D perhaps matching TRBD1 (5 bases). Trimming removed 0 bases at V and 2 bases at J, with 10 bases between. There are 15 residues in the CDR3. Germline V gene lookup returns CDR1 SGHDT and CDR2 YYEEEE. CDR3 region: CASSLGQPYTDTQYF. Written as DNA, the CDR3 is TGTGCCAGCAGCTTGGGACAGCCCTACACAGATACGCAGTATTTT.

This chain joins TRBV6-2 or TRBV6-3 and TRBJ1-1; tentatively, D is TRBD1 (5 bases). CDR3 length: 14 amino acids. V was pared by 5 bases and J by 0 bases, with 10 bases between. CDR1 and CDR2 (germline): MNHEY, SVGEGT. DNA for the CDR3: TGTGCCAGCAGTACTCCAGGGTTGAACACTGAAGCTTTCTTT. As protein: CASSTPGLNTEAFF.

This chain uses TRBV5-1 with TRBJ2-2, with a weak D call TRBD1 (6 bases). This CDR3 has 15 residues. With 5 bases removed from V and 0 bases from J, the gap between germline ends came to 11 bases. Germline values: CDR1 SGHRS, CDR2 YFSETQ. In DNA form, the CDR3 reads TGCGCCAGCAGTCGACAGGATTCGAACACCGGGGAGCTGTTTTTT. Translating gives CASSRQDSNTGELFF.

The V and J genes are TRBV3-1 (or the pseudogene TRBV3-2) and TRBJ1-1, with TRBD1 matching over 7 bases. The CDR3 is 14 residues long. With V trimmed by 3 bases and J by 14 bases, 15 bases remained unmatched. CDR1 LGHDT and CDR2 YNNKEL come from the germline V gene (reference sequence). CDR3 sequence (DNA): TGTGCCAGCAGCCAGAGGGGGCCCGGCGAGGAAATCTTCTTT. It specifies CASSQRGPGEEIFF.